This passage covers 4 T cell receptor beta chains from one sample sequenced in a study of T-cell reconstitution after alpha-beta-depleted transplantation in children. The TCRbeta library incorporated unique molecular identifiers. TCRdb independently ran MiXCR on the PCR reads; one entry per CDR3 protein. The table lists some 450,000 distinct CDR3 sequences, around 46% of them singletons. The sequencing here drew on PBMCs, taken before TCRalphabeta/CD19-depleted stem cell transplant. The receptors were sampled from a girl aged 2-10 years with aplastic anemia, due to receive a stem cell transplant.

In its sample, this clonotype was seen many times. The CDR3: CASNTQRGARGNEQYF. The CDR3 DNA is TGTGCCAGCAACACCCAACGGGGGGCCCGAGGGAACGAGCAGTACTTC. This chain links TRBV11-2 with TRBJ2-7, with a tentative D call TRBD2 (7 bases). Germline CDR1 reads SGHAT; CDR2 reads FQNNGV. There are 16 residues in the CDR3. The V end was cut by 7 bases, the J end by 5 bases, with 24 bases between.

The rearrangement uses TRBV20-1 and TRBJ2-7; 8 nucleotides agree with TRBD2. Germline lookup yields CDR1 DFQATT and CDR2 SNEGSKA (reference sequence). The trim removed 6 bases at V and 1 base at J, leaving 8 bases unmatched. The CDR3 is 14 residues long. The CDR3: CSAHGLAESYEQYF. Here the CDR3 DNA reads TGCAGTGCACATGGACTAGCAGAGTCCTACGAGCAGTACTTC.

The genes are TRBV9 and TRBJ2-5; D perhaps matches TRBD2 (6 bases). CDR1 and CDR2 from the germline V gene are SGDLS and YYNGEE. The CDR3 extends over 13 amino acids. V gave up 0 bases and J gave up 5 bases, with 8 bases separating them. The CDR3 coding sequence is TGTGCCAGCAGCGTAGAAGGGAGGGAGACCCAGTACTTC. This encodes CASSVEGRETQYF.

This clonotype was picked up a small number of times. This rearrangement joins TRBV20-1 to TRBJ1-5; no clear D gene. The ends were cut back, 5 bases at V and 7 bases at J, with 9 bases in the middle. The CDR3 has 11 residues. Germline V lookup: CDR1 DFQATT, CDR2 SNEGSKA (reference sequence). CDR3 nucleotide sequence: TGCAGTGCTGGTCCGAAACAGCCCCAGCATTTT. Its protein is CSAGPKQPQHF.